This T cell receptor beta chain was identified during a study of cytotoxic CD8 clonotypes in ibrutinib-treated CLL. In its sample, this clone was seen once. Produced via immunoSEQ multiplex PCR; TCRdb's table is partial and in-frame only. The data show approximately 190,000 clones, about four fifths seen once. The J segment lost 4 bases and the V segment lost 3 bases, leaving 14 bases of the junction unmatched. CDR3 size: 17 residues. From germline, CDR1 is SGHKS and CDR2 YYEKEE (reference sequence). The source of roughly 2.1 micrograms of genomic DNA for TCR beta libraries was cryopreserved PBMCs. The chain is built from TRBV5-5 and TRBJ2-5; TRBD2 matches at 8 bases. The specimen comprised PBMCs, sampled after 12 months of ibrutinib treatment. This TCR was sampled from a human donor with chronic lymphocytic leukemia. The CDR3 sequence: CASSSIAPPAGVETQYF. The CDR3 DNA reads TGTGCCAGCAGCTCGATCGCCCCCCCAGCGGGAGTAGAGACCCAGTACTTC.